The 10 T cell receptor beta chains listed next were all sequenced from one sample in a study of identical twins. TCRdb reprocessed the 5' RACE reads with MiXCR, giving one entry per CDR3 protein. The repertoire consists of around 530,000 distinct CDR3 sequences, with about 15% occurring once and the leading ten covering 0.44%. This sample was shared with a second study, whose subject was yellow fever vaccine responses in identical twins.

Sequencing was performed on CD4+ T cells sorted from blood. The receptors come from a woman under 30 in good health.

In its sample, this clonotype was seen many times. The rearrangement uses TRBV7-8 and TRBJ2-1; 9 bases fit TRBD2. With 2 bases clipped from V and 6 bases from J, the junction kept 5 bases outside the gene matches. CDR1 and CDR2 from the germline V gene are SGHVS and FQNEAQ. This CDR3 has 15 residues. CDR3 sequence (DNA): TGTGCCAGCAGCTTATTGGCGGGGGGGCTCAATGAGCAGTTCTTC. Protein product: CASSLLAGGLNEQFF. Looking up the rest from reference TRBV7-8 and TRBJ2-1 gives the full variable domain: GAGVSQSPRYKVAKRGQDVALRCDPISGHVSLFWYQQALGQGPEFLTYFQNEAQLDKSGLPSDRFFAERPEGSVSTLKIQRTQQEDSAVYLCASSLLAGGLNEQFFGPGTRLTVL.

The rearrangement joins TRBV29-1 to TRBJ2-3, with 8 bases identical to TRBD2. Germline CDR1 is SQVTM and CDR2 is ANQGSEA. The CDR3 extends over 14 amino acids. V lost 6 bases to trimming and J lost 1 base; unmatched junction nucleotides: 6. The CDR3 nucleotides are TGCAGCGTCGGGACGACTAGCGGCACAGATACGCAGTATTTT. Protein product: CSVGTTSGTDTQYF.

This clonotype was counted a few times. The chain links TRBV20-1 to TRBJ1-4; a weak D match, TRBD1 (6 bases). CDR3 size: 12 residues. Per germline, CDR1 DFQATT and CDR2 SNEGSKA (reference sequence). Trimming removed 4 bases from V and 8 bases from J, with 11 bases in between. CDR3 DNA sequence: TGCAGTGCTACACCAGGGGAAGAAAAACTGTTTTTT. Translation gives CSATPGEEKLFF.

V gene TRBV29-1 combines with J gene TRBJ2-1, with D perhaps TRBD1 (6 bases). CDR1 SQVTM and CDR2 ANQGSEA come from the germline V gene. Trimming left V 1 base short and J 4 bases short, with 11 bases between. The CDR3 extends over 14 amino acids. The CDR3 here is CSVEVAGVYNEQFF. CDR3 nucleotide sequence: TGCAGCGTTGAAGTGGCAGGGGTATACAATGAGCAGTTCTTC.

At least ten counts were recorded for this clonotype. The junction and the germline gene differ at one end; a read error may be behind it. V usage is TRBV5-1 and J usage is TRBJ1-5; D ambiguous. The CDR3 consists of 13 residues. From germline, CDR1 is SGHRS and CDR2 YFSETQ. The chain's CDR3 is CASSPGPDQPQHF. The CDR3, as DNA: TGTGCCAGCTCACCTGGACCTGATCAGCCCCAGCATTTT. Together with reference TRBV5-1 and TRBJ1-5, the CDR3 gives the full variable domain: KAGVTQTPRYLIKTRGQQVTLSCSPISGHRSVSWYQQTPGQGLQFLFEYFSETQRNKGNFPGRFSGRQFSNSRSEMNVSTLELGDSALYLCASSPGPDQPQHFGDGTRLSIL.

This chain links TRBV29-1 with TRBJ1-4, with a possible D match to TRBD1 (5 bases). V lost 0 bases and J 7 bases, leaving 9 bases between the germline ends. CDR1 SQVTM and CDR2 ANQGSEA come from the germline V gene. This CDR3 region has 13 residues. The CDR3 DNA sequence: TGCAGCGTTGAAGATCAGGGTACTGAAAAACTGTTTTTT. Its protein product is CSVEDQGTEKLFF.

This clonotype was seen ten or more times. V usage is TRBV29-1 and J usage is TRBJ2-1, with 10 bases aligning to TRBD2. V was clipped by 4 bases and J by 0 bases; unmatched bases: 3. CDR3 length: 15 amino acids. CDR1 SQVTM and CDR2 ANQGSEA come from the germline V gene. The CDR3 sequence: CSVAASGSSYNEQFF. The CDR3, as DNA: TGCAGCGTTGCGGCTAGCGGGAGCTCCTACAATGAGCAGTTCTTC.

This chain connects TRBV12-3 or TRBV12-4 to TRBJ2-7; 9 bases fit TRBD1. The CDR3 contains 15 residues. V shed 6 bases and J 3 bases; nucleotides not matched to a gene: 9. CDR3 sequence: CASSITGGGIYEQYF. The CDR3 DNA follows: TGTGCCAGCAGCATCACAGGGGGCGGTATCTACGAGCAGTACTTC.

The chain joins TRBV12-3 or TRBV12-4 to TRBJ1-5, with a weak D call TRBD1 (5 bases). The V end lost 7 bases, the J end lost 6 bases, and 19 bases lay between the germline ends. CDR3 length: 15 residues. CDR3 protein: CASNRGGSRGQPQHF. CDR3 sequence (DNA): TGTGCCAGCAACCGCGGGGGAAGTCGGGGTCAGCCCCAGCATTTT.

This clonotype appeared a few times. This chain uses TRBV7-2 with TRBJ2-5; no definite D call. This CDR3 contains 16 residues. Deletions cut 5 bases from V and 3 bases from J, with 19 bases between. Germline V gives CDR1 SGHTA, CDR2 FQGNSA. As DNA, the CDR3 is TGTGCCAGCAGCCCCCGGGTGGGCAGGAGCAAAGAGACCCAGTACTTC. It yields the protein CASSPRVGRSKETQYF.